The 18 T cell receptor beta chains in this list originate from one sample, sequenced in a study of blood T cells in healthy people across ages. The authors ran a second PCR of about 6 to 12 cycles using a sample-barcoded 5' primer and a J-beta primer mix. MiXCR was run by TCRdb on the 5' RACE reads, yielding one entry per CDR3 protein. The sample has about 1.6 million distinct CDR3 sequences; almost 35% are singletons. The sequencing input was blood. The receptors shown here come from a woman younger than 45 in good health.

V gene TRBV5-1 combines with J gene TRBJ1-6; possibly TRBD1 for D (6 bases). Germline V gene lookup returns CDR1 SGHRS and CDR2 YFSETQ. The V gene lost 0 bases and the J gene lost 8 bases, with 9 bases spanning the gap. The CDR3 is made up of 14 amino acids. CDR3 sequence reads: CASSLGGADSPLHF. The CDR3 DNA reads TGCGCCAGCAGCTTGGGGGGGGCGGATTCACCCCTCCACTTT.

This clonotype showed up just a few times. The chain couples TRBV27 to TRBJ1-2, with 9 bases aligning to TRBD1. CDR1 and CDR2 from the germline V gene are MNHEY and SMNVEV (reference sequence). This CDR3 is 16 amino acids long. The V and J ends lost 4 bases and 4 bases, in that order; junction bases with no gene match: 10. DNA of the CDR3: TGTGCCAGCAGTTCTCCACAAAGACAGGGGGTCTATGGCTACACCTTC. Its translation is CASSSPQRQGVYGYTF.

The chain links TRBV3-1 to TRBJ2-1, with a tentative D call TRBD1 (5 bases). Germline V lookup: CDR1 LGHDT, CDR2 YNNKEL (reference sequence). This CDR3 region has 16 residues. V was cut by 0 bases and J by 3 bases, with 12 bases left in between. Here the CDR3 reads CASSQDRDRGYNEQFF. Here the CDR3 DNA reads TGTGCCAGCAGCCAAGATAGGGATAGGGGCTACAATGAGCAGTTCTTC.

The table lists this clonotype with a few counts. The chain recombines TRBV27 with TRBJ2-7; the D gene is possibly TRBD1 (5 bases). The CDR3 runs 14 residues. Germline values: CDR1 MNHEY, CDR2 SMNVEV (reference sequence). V lost 6 bases, J lost 5 bases, and 17 bases lay in between. CDR3 loop: CASSVTVPPNEQYF. The CDR3 DNA reads as TGTGCCAGCAGCGTGACAGTCCCCCCCAACGAGCAGTACTTC.

This clonotype was counted only a few times. CDR3: CASSLGQEPRNEQFF. The CDR3 DNA reads TGTGCCAGCAGCCTCGGACAGGAACCGCGAAATGAGCAGTTCTTC. The chain combines TRBV7-3 with TRBJ2-1; TRBD1 aligns across 7 bases. CDR1 and CDR2 (germline): SGHTA, FQGTGA. This CDR3 region has 15 residues. Unmatched junction bases numbered 11, after V lost 5 bases and J lost 7 bases. Together with reference TRBV7-3 and TRBJ2-1, the CDR3 gives the full variable domain: GAGVSQTPSNKVTEKGKYVELRCDPISGHTALYWYRQSLGQGPEFLIYFQGTGAADDSGLPNDRFFAVRPEGSVSTLKIQRTERGDSAVYLCASSLGQEPRNEQFFGPGTRLTVL.

J is TRBJ2-5 and V is TRBV27; 10 bases fit TRBD2. J was trimmed by 2 bases and V by 11 bases; bases with no gene match: 8. The germline V gene has CDR1 MNHEY and CDR2 SMNVEV (reference sequence). The CDR3 runs 14 residues. CDR3 sequence (DNA): TGTGCCGGCACCGAACTAGCGGGACAAGAGACCCAGTACTTC. Translating gives CAGTELAGQETQYF.

The table lists this clonotype with a few counts. The chain uses TRBV20-1 and TRBJ2-1; maybe TRBD2 (6 bases). V dropped 2 bases and J dropped 4 bases, with 18 bases sitting between them. Germline-derived CDR1 and CDR2 are DFQATT and SNEGSKA (reference sequence). CDR3 size: 16 residues. The CDR3 DNA is TGCAGTGCTAGATCTTCGACTAGTAAGGCGTACAATGAGCAGTTCTTC. As protein: CSARSSTSKAYNEQFF.

In this sample, this clonotype turned up a few times. The chain couples TRBV30 to TRBJ1-5, with D possibly being TRBD1 (6 bases). CDR1 GTSNPN and CDR2 SVGIG come from the germline V gene (reference sequence). This CDR3 has 13 amino acids. The V gene lost 2 bases and the J gene lost 10 bases, with 15 bases spanning the gap. The CDR3 here is CAWSRGEVFPQHF. In nucleotides, the CDR3 is TGTGCCTGGAGTAGGGGGGAAGTTTTCCCCCAGCATTTT.

This chain connects TRBV15 to TRBJ2-5; tentatively, D is TRBD1 (6 bases). V dropped 0 bases and J dropped 11 bases, with 19 bases sitting between them. This CDR3 has 15 residues. Per the germline V gene, CDR1 is LNHNV and CDR2 is YYDKDF (reference sequence). The CDR3 sequence is CATSRDGQFGEEQYF. Here the CDR3 DNA reads TGTGCCACCAGCAGAGACGGACAGTTTGGCGAGGAGCAGTACTTC. Full variable domain (missing parts from reference TRBV15 and TRBJ2-5): DAMVIQNPRYQVTQFGKPVTLSCSQTLNHNVMYWYQQKSSQAPKLLFHYYDKDFNNEADTPDNFQSRRPNTSFCFLDIRSPGLGDTAMYLCATSRDGQFGEEQYFGPGTRLLVL.

This clonotype came up a few times. The chain joins TRBV6-1 to TRBJ2-5; D may be TRBD1 (5 bases). V was shortened by 6 bases and J by 2 bases, with 7 bases between the two germline ends. CDR1 is MNHNS and CDR2 is SASEGT in the germline V gene. There are 12 residues in the CDR3. Here the CDR3 DNA reads TGTGCCAGCAGCGCAGGGCAAGAGACCCAGTACTTC. Translation: CASSAGQETQYF.

This clonotype was picked up a small number of times. A read error may be the cause here, since a much bigger clone is one base away. The gene calls are TRBV9 and TRBJ2-7; the D gene is possibly TRBD2 (5 bases). CDR3 length: 14 residues. Per germline, CDR1 SGDLS and CDR2 YYNGEE. CDR3 residues: CAGSVASGEYEQYF. The CDR3 bases are TGTGCCGGCAGCGTAGCCAGCGGTGAATACGAGCAGTACTTC.

The table lists this clonotype with a few counts. The chain couples TRBV27 to TRBJ1-2; 10 positions match TRBD1. The CDR3 runs to 16 residues. The V segment lost 6 bases and the J segment 1 base; nucleotides outside the gene matches: 8. Germline V gives CDR1 MNHEY, CDR2 SMNVEV (reference sequence). The CDR3 sequence: CASSRTGGRINYGYTF. The CDR3 coding sequence is TGTGCCAGCAGCCGGACAGGGGGAAGAATTAACTATGGCTACACCTTC.

The chain is built from TRBV7-2 and TRBJ2-1; no firm D call. The ends were cut back, 7 bases at V and 0 bases at J, with 13 bases in the middle. Looked up from germline, CDR1 is SGHTA and CDR2 is FQGNSA. This CDR3 is 15 amino acids long. CDR3: CASTWVENSYNEQFF. The DNA for the CDR3 is TGTGCCAGCACCTGGGTCGAGAACTCCTACAATGAGCAGTTCTTC.

Points on this clonotype: A much larger clone sits a single nucleotide away, making a read error possible. The CDR3 DNA sequence: TGTGCCAGCAGCGCCGTGGGGGCTGAGTACGAGCAGTACTTC. This codes for CASSAVGAEYEQYF. This chain connects TRBV9 to TRBJ2-7; possibly TRBD1 for D (6 bases). This CDR3 has 14 residues. Germline loops: CDR1 SGDLS, CDR2 YYNGEE. The V end lost 3 bases, the J end lost 4 bases, and 14 bases lay between the germline ends.

The V and J genes are TRBV4-2 and TRBJ1-1; tentative D call: TRBD1 (6 bases). The CDR3 consists of 16 residues. CDR1 is LGHNA, CDR2 YNFKEQ, per germline. The germline V and J ends were trimmed by 0 bases and 3 bases, with 14 bases remaining between them. The CDR3 coding sequence is TGTGCCAGCAGCCAAGATCTAAGAGGGGGGGACACTGAAGCTTTCTTT. Its translation: CASSQDLRGGDTEAFF.

The rearrangement joins TRBV2 to TRBJ1-4; D call uncertain. CDR3 length: 14 amino acids. The V gene's germline CDR1 is SNHLY and CDR2 FYNNEI. Between the trimmed V and J ends, which lost 4 bases and 3 bases, there was a span of 9 bases. The CDR3, as DNA: TGTGCCAGCAGTGGCCTGACCTCTAATGAAAAACTGTTTTTT. Translated, it gives CASSGLTSNEKLFF.

This chain links TRBV27 with TRBJ2-3; D is ambiguous. The V and J ends lost 6 bases and 6 bases respectively, with 16 bases between them. CDR1 and CDR2 (germline): MNHEY, SMNVEV (reference sequence). This CDR3 spans 14 amino acids. The CDR3 coding sequence is TGTGCCAGCAGCAGACCCACCGATATGGATACGCAGTATTTT. Protein sequence: CASSRPTDMDTQYF.

This clonotype was seen a few times. The chain employs TRBV27 and TRBJ2-7; D is unresolved. Germline V gene data show CDR1 as MNHEY and CDR2 as SMNVEV (reference sequence). The germline V and J ends were trimmed by 3 bases and 4 bases, with 13 bases remaining between them. The CDR3 covers 14 residues. CDR3 residues: CASSFSLGLYEQYF. The DNA for the CDR3 is TGTGCCAGCAGTTTCAGTCTAGGTTTGTACGAGCAGTACTTC.